This T cell receptor (beta chain) comes out of a study of blood T cell repertoires in COVID-19. On the study more broadly: Some COVID-19 samples were acute and others convalescent; all came from the United States, Italy and Spain. PBMCs, B-cell-depleted T cells, or T cells provided the cDNA or gDNA that made up the material.

Patients from Seattle were sampled longitudinally, starting during active infection. The length of the CDR3 is 12 residues. CDR1 and CDR2 (germline): SGHTA, FQGTGA. V dropped 5 bases and J dropped 10 bases, with 12 bases sitting between them. In the original processing: Using reference gene primer amplification, nucleated cell counts were estimated. Using immunoSEQ multiplex PCR, the repertoire was profiled, and TCRdb retains in-frame clones only, with some absent. The DNA was the basis for D and trimming; V, J and clone size are from that table. The profile shows a few hundred thousand clones, roughly 90% of them singletons.

Sequenced sample: peripheral blood. The chain has TRBV7-3 and TRBJ2-1; D is possibly TRBD1 (6 bases). The receptor comes from a woman aged 30 to 39 with COVID-19, enrolled during active disease. The CDR3 nucleotides are TGTGCCAGCAGCGCACAGGGCGGCGAGCAGTTCTTC. This encodes CASSAQGGEQFF.